A selection of T cell receptor beta chains follows, all from one sample in a study of blood T cell repertoires in COVID-19. Using immunoSEQ multiplex PCR, the repertoire was profiled, and TCRdb retains in-frame clones only, with some absent. Found here are about 250,000 clones, 88% of them singletons; the top ten hold roughly 6.8%. Sample: peripheral blood. These receptors all come from a woman aged 25 to 39 with COVID-19, enrolled during active disease. CDR3s leave out the opening cysteine and the closing phenylalanine or tryptophan.

J | length | V | CDR3
TRBJ2-7 | 13 | TRBV7-9 | ASSLAQRGSHEQY
TRBJ1-2 | 12 | TRBV18 | ASSPLPANYGYT
TRBJ2-2 | 13 | TRBV13 | ASSPRARGTGELF
TRBJ2-5 | 13 | TRBV2 | ASTRTSGGRETQY
TRBJ2-3 | 14 | TRBV28 | ASRRGIAGGPHTQY
TRBJ2-2 | 14 | TRBV7-9 | ASSLWGYPNTGELF
TRBJ2-3 | 12 | TRBV27 | ASSTSGDPDTQY
TRBJ1-2 | 12 | TRBV10-3 | AISESGQGVGYT
TRBJ1-6 | 14 | TRBV19 | ASSIPQGSYNSPLH
TRBJ1-1 | 9 | TRBV2 | ASSQGAEAF
TRBJ2-1 | 13 | TRBV7-8 | ASSLQRQGVSEQF
TRBJ1-1 | 14 | TRBV15 | ATSSRSGGTNTEAF
TRBJ1-3 | 17 | TRBV3-1/TRBV3-2 | ASSQDYYVAGSSGNTIY
TRBJ2-1 | 14 | TRBV5-4 | ASSFPGGALYNEQF
TRBJ1-2 | 14 | TRBV18 | ASSPSPETGWYGYT
TRBJ1-1 | 14 | TRBV5-1 | ASSFNPDSLNTEAF
TRBJ1-2 | 11 | TRBV28 | ASSERGAKGYT
TRBJ2-1 | 14 | TRBV4-3 | ASSQSLAGGYNEQF
TRBJ2-3 | 13 | TRBV5-6 | ASSVLAGSWDTQY
TRBJ1-2 | 12 | TRBV5-1 | ASSPEGANYGYT
TRBJ2-2 | 10 | TRBV13 | ASTKRAGELF
TRBJ1-4 | 14 | TRBV6-2/TRBV6-3 | ASSFREILTNEKLF
TRBJ1-3 | 13 | TRBV3-1/TRBV3-2 | ASSPGTAAGNTIY
TRBJ2-6 | 17 | TRBV19 | ASRVEPGLAPSGANVLT
TRBJ2-2 | 16 | TRBV21-1 | ASSKAGKWAGWPGELF
TRBJ1-4 | 12 | TRBV5-1 | ASSDQGINEKLF
TRBJ2-5 | 13 | TRBV11-3 | ASSLEGGEGETQY
TRBJ2-5 | 10 | TRBV4-3 | ASSQDKETQY
TRBJ1-4 | 12 | TRBV2 | ASRGNSGAEKLF
TRBJ2-5 | 12 | TRBV27 | ASSLSAGGETQY
TRBJ2-2 | 14 | TRBV7-2 | ASSTPLAGAGGELF
TRBJ1-1 | 12 | TRBV6-5 | ASSPPGVNTEAF
TRBJ1-6 | 14 | TRBV6-6 | ASSYPRDRGRVPLH
TRBJ1-2 | 13 | TRBV10-3 | AISGGDTGNYGYT
TRBJ2-3 | 14 | TRBV4-3 | ASSHVGGGPTDTQY
TRBJ2-1 | 15 | TRBV18 | ASSPRSGGAGVNEQF
TRBJ2-7 | 12 | TRBV15 | ATSRRNTGAEQY
TRBJ1-2 | 11 | TRBV2 | ASSVRQVGGYT
TRBJ2-1 | 16 | TRBV9 | ASSVGPPLSPAANEQF
TRBJ2-1 | 11 | TRBV7-6 | ASSLTTGREQF
TRBJ1-5 | 13 | TRBV6-2/TRBV6-3 | ASSAGAGPNQPQH
TRBJ1-2 | 12 | TRBV7-2 | ASSSKGEVGGYT
TRBJ1-5 | 14 | TRBV19 | ASSISGGGAGQPQH
TRBJ1-4 | 13 | TRBV28 | ASSHHGIANEKLF
TRBJ2-7 | 12 | TRBV11-3 | ASSSDRGSYEQY
TRBJ1-2 | 13 | TRBV5-4 | ASSSVGQGAHGYT
TRBJ2-7 | 12 | TRBV7-9 | ASSPGTSAYEQY
TRBJ2-1 | 10 | TRBV5-4 | ASSLTGLEQF
TRBJ1-3 | 12 | TRBV2 | ASRIDSGGNTIY
TRBJ2-5 | 16 | TRBV3-1/TRBV3-2 | ASSQQAGKAGNQETQY
TRBJ1-1 | 12 | TRBV3-1/TRBV3-2 | ASSQDRQKTEAF
TRBJ1-2 | 12 | TRBV7-9 | ASSLAGGDYGYT
TRBJ1-1 | 11 | TRBV5-6 | ASSLGRGSGAF